This T cell receptor (beta chain) derives from a study of shared clonotypes between healthy human individuals. Across the study: Per donor, three plates held CD4 naive cells, three held CD4 memory, two held CD8 naive and one held CD8 memory.

Whole-study results and caveats: Four donors showed sharing of about 4.7% of naive CD4 clonotypes.

Only in-frame clones appear in the TCRdb table, and some are missing; sequencing was by immunoSEQ multiplex PCR. The sample lists roughly 650,000 clones, 97% occurring once. Comments on this clone: Its antigen is still unknown.

Germline-derived CDR1 and CDR2 are LNHNV and YYDKDF (reference sequence). The CDR3 contains 14 residues. V lost 0 bases to trimming and J lost 2 bases, with 8 bases between them. V and J are TRBV15 and TRBJ2-7, with D tentatively TRBD2 (5 bases). The sample comprised naive CD4+ T cells sorted from blood. Subset defined: CD45RA+ positively selected. The source of this sequence is a woman in her 30s in good health. CDR3 DNA: TGTGCCACCAGCAGAGATCGGGGAACCTACGAGCAGTACTTC. Amino acids: CATSRDRGTYEQYF.